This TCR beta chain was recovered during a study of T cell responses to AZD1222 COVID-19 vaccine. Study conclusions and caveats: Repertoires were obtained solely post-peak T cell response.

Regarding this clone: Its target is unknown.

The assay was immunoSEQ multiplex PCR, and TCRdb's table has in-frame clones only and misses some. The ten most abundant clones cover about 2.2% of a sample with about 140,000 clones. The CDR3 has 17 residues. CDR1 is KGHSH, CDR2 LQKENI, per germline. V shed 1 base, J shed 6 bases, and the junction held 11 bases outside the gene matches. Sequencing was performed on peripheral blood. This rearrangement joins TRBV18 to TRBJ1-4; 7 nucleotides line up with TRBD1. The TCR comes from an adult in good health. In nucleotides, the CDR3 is TGTGCCAGCTCACCACGTCCGGAACAGGGGAGGCATGAAAAACTGTTTTTT. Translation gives CASSPRPEQGRHEKLFF.